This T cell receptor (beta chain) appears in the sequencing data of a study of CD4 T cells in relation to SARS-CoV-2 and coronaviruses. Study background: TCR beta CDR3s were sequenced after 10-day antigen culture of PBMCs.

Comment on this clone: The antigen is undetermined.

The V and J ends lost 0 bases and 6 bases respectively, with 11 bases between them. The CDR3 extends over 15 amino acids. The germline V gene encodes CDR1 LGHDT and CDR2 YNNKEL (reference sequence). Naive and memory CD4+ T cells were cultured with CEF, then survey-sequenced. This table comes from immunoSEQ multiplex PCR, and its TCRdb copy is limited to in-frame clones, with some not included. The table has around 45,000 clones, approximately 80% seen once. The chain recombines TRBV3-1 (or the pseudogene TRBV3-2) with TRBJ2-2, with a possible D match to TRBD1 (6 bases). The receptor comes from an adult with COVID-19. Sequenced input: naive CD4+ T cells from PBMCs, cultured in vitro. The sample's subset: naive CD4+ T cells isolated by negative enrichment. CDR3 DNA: TGTGCCAGCAGCCAAGAGGCAGGGGTCCCCGGGGAGCTGTTTTTT. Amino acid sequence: CASSQEAGVPGELFF.